This entry lists 21 T cell receptor beta chains sequenced from one sample in a study of cytomegalovirus exposure and HLA in healthy donors. Profiling relied on immunoSEQ multiplex PCR, and the TCRdb table lists in-frame clones only, not all of them. The table includes about 160,000 clones, around four fifths detected once. Sample: PBMCs. These receptors all come from a man between 25 and 39 years old in good health and CMV-seropositive.

This clone occurred once. The same CDR3 is also encoded by other DNA sequences in this sample. This chain uses TRBV6-5 with TRBJ1-1; D gene uncertain. V lost 0 bases and J lost 5, with 7 bases in between. Germline loops: CDR1 MNHEY, CDR2 SVGAGI. The CDR3 contains 13 residues. The CDR3 DNA is TGTGCCAGCAGTTACTCCCCGAGTACTGAAGCTTTCTTT. It translates to CASSYSPSTEAFF.

This clone was counted a single time. The chain links TRBV10-1 to TRBJ2-1; TRBD2 matches 11 bases. The CDR3 spans 14 residues. Germline CDR1 WNHNN, CDR2 SYGVQD (reference sequence). J was trimmed by 7 bases and V by 7 bases; bases with no gene match: 6. The CDR3 nucleotides read TGCGCCAGCAAAACTAGCGGGAGACCGAATGAGCAGTTCTTC. Translating gives CASKTSGRPNEQFF.

A single count supports this clone. The chain employs TRBV19 and TRBJ1-1; D is unresolved. The V and J ends lost 3 bases and 8 bases respectively, with 13 bases between them. The CDR3 consists of 13 residues. Germline CDR1 and CDR2: LNHDA and SQIVND (reference sequence). CDR3 residues: CASSMAAGREAFF. In nucleotides, the CDR3 is TGTGCCAGTAGTATGGCTGCGGGCAGGGAAGCTTTCTTT.

The rearrangement joins TRBV11-2 to TRBJ1-1, with 9 bases aligning to TRBD1. Germline V lookup: CDR1 SGHAT, CDR2 FQNNGV. With V trimmed by 1 base and J by 2 bases, 5 bases remained unmatched. This CDR3 contains 16 residues. The CDR3 sequence: CASSLVGQGSNTEAFF. The CDR3 DNA follows: TGTGCCAGCAGCTTAGTGGGACAGGGCTCAAACACTGAAGCTTTCTTT.

The chain joins TRBV6-1 to TRBJ2-5; D may be TRBD1 (6 bases). The CDR3 totals 13 residues. Germline lookup yields CDR1 MNHNS and CDR2 SASEGT. V was trimmed by 5 bases and J by 0 bases, leaving 7 bases between them. The CDR3 DNA sequence: TGTGCCAGCAGTCGACAGGACCAAGAGACCCAGTACTTC. This translates into CASSRQDQETQYF.

The chain has TRBV11-3 and TRBJ2-5; 9 bases match TRBD2. This CDR3 is 17 amino acids long. The ends lost 0 bases at V and 3 bases at J; junction bases unmatched: 8. Germline CDR1 is SGHNT and CDR2 is YENEEA. CDR3 bases: TGTGCCAGCAGCTTAGATTGTCAGCGGGGGGCCAAAGAGACCCAGTACTTC. Translated: CASSLDCQRGAKETQYF.

This chain joins TRBV6-5 and TRBJ1-2; tentative D call: TRBD1 (5 bases). V was trimmed by 0 bases and J by 2 bases, leaving 13 bases between them. Germline V gene lookup returns CDR1 MNHEY and CDR2 SVGAGI. The CDR3 is 16 amino acids. In DNA form, the CDR3 reads TGTGCCAGCAGTTACTCGAAGGGACGGGGGAACTATGGCTACACCTTC. It encodes CASSYSKGRGNYGYTF.

The chain is built from TRBV27 and TRBJ2-6; TRBD1 might be the D (6 bases). CDR1 and CDR2 (germline): MNHEY, SMNVEV (reference sequence). V lost 4 bases, J lost 4 bases, and 14 bases lay in between. This CDR3 spans 16 amino acids. The CDR3 nucleotides are TGTGCCAGCAGTTCAGTCCACAGGGCAGGGGCCAACGTCCTGACTTTC. It yields the protein CASSSVHRAGANVLTF. Full variable domain (missing parts from reference TRBV27 and TRBJ2-6): EAQVTQNPRYLITVTGKKLTVTCSQNMNHEYMSWYRQDPGLGLRQIYYSMNVEVTDKGDVPEGYKVSRKEKRNFPLILESPSPNQTSLYFCASSSVHRAGANVLTFGAGSRLTVL.

V gene TRBV19 combines with J gene TRBJ2-7, with a tentative D call TRBD1 (6 bases). Trimming left V 9 bases short and J 3 bases short, with 21 bases between. The CDR3 is made up of 15 amino acids. Germline V lookup: CDR1 LNHDA, CDR2 SQIVND (reference sequence). The CDR3 nucleotides read TGTGCCAGCTCGCCCGGCCCGGTGGACAGCTACGAGCAGTACTTC. It encodes CASSPGPVDSYEQYF. Full variable domain (remainder filled in from reference TRBV19 and TRBJ2-7): DGGITQSPKYLFRKEGQNVTLSCEQNLNHDAMYWYRQDPGQGLRLIYYSQIVNDFQKGDIAEGYSVSREKKESFPLTVTSAQKNPTAFYLCASSPGPVDSYEQYFGPGTRLTVT.

The CDR3 sequence: CASSRVLTGSTEAFF. The CDR3 bases are TGTGCCAGCAGCCGAGTTCTGACAGGGAGCACTGAAGCTTTCTTT. This chain uses TRBV7-2 with TRBJ1-1, with 7 bases lining up with TRBD1. V gave up 5 bases and J gave up 4 bases; unmatched junction bases: 10. The CDR3 covers 15 residues. Germline V gene sequence: CDR1 SGHTA, CDR2 FQGNSA.

V gene TRBV6-5 combines with J gene TRBJ2-3, with a weak D call TRBD2 (6 bases). Trimming shortened V by 8 bases and J by 5 bases, and 20 bases separated the two germline ends. CDR1 and CDR2 from the germline V gene are MNHEY and SVGAGI. The CDR3 is made up of 15 amino acids. The CDR3 DNA reads TGTGCCAGCCAAGATCCGGGGGATTCATTAGATACGCAGTATTTT. Its translation is CASQDPGDSLDTQYF.

The J gene is TRBJ1-5, the V gene TRBV19, with D possibly being TRBD1 (5 bases). Germline V CDR1 and CDR2: LNHDA, SQIVND (reference sequence). This CDR3 is built from 15 residues. V gave up 2 bases and J gave up 0 bases, with 8 bases separating them. CDR3 loop: CASSIQGYSNQPQHF. The CDR3 region has the DNA TGTGCCAGTAGTATACAGGGCTATAGCAATCAGCCCCAGCATTTT.

The chain joins TRBV6-1 to TRBJ1-1, with D possibly TRBD1 on 6 matching bases. Between the trimmed V and J ends, which lost 3 bases and 4 bases, there was a span of 12 bases. The CDR3 consists of 14 residues. Germline CDR1 is MNHNS and CDR2 is SASEGT. CDR3 coding DNA: TGTGCCAGCAGTGACCTGACAGGTTTCACTGAAGCTTTCTTT. It encodes CASSDLTGFTEAFF.

This clone has ten or more counts. V is TRBV25-1 and J is TRBJ2-3, with 8 bases fitting TRBD1. V shed 7 bases and J 4 bases; nucleotides not matched to a gene: 7. The CDR3 has 14 residues. Germline CDR1 MGHDK, CDR2 SYGVNS. CDR3 loop: CASTSGTGADTQYF. CDR3 bases: TGTGCCAGCACCTCCGGGACAGGCGCAGATACGCAGTATTTT.

The chain uses TRBV11-2 and TRBJ2-1; 15 bases fit TRBD2. Per germline, CDR1 SGHAT and CDR2 FQNNGV. The CDR3 has 17 amino acids. Trimming at V came to 8 bases and at J to 1 base, leaving 6 bases not matched to a gene. CDR3 coding DNA: TGTGCCAGCGGAGGACTAGCGGGGGGGAATTCCTACAATGAGCAGTTCTTC. Protein product: CASGGLAGGNSYNEQFF.

V and J are TRBV6-5 and TRBJ2-5; D gene ambiguous. V shed 0 bases and J shed 5 bases, with 13 bases lying between them. The CDR3 sequence is 15 residues long. CDR1 and CDR2 (germline): MNHEY, SVGAGI. The CDR3 nucleotides read TGTGCCAGCAGTTACTCTGCAGGCCGCCTGGAGACCCAGTACTTC. Translating it yields CASSYSAGRLETQYF.

The V gene is TRBV6-5, the J gene TRBJ1-5; 7 bases are shared with TRBD1. Trimming cost V 5 bases and J 5 bases; bases outside gene matches: 6. Germline CDR1 is MNHEY and CDR2 is SVGAGI. The CDR3 totals 14 residues. The CDR3 reads CASSPDRAYQPQHF. As DNA, the CDR3 is TGTGCCAGCAGTCCAGACAGGGCGTATCAGCCCCAGCATTTT.

The V call is TRBV5-4, the J call TRBJ2-7, with 11 bases lining up with TRBD2. The junction had 7 bases not matched to a gene; V was cut back by 2 bases and J by 3 bases. The CDR3 runs 16 residues. CDR1 and CDR2 from the germline V gene are SGHNT and YYREEE (reference sequence). In nucleotides, the CDR3 is TGTGCCAGCAGCTTAGATGCTAGCGGGGGGATCTACGAGCAGTACTTC. Residues: CASSLDASGGIYEQYF.

The CDR3 loop is CASSPPPGQMNTEAFF. The CDR3 region has the DNA TGTGCCAGCTCACCTCCCCCGGGACAGATGAACACTGAAGCTTTCTTT. The chain employs TRBV18 and TRBJ1-1; 7 positions agree with TRBD1. The CDR3 has 16 residues. With V trimmed by 3 bases and J by 0 bases, 7 bases remained unmatched. In germline, CDR1 is KGHSH, CDR2 LQKENI.

V gene TRBV10-3 combines with J gene TRBJ2-7; a weak D match, TRBD2 (5 bases). Germline CDR1 is ENHRY and CDR2 is SYGVKD. V lost 6 bases and J lost 2, with 14 bases in between. The CDR3 is made up of 14 amino acids. CDR3 bases: TGTGCCATCAGGCCGGGGTTGGGGACCTACGAGCAGTACTTC. It codes for CAIRPGLGTYEQYF.

The rearrangement joins TRBV6-5 to TRBJ2-7; a weak D match, TRBD1 (5 bases). Trimming cost V 4 bases and J 2 bases, with 12 bases left between them. This CDR3 spans 14 amino acids. Germline V CDR1 and CDR2: MNHEY, SVGAGI. CDR3 residues: CASSSQGIPYEQYF. CDR3 in DNA: TGTGCCAGCAGTTCGCAGGGAATCCCCTACGAGCAGTACTTC.